The clone carrying this TCR beta chain has a handful of counts. CDR1 is LGHDT, CDR2 YNNKEL, per germline (reference sequence). V was cut by 3 bases and J by 7 bases, with 5 bases left in between. This CDR3 spans 11 amino acids. The sample originates from a study of blood T cells in healthy people across ages. It was with a sample-barcoded 5' primer and a J-beta primer mix that a second PCR of about 6 to 12 cycles was run. In TCRdb, the 5' RACE reads were re-called with MiXCR into one record per CDR3 protein. The repertoire has hundreds of thousands of distinct CDR3 sequences, 35% to 40% of them found once; the top ten carry 10% to 15%. Total RNA extraction produced at least 5.5 micrograms (per sample) for the study.

The sequenced sample consisted of blood. The chain joins TRBV3-1 to TRBJ2-3; D is uncertain. This sequence was found in a man between 18 and 29 years old in good health. For the CDR3, the DNA is TGTGCCAGCAGCCAGTCCAATACGCAGTATTTT. It yields the protein CASSQSNTQYF.